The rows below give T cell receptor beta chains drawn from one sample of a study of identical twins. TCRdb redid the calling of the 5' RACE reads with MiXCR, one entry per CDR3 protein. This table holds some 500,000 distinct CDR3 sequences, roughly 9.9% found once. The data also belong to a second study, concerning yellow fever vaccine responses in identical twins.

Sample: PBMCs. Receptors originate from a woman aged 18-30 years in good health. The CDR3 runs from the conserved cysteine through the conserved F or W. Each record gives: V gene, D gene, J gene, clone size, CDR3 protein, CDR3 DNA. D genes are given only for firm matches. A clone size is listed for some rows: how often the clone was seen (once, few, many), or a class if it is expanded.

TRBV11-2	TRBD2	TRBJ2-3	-	CARCGGSGRTQLATDTQYF	TGTGCCCGGTGCGGGGGGTCGGGTAGGACACAGCTCGCCACAGATACGCAGTATTTT
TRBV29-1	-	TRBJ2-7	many	CSVGSPYEQYF	TGCAGCGTTGGGTCCCCTTACGAGCAGTACTTC
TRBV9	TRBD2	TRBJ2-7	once	CASSVTSGARSYEQYF	TGTGCCAGCAGCGTTACTAGCGGGGCACGCTCCTACGAGCAGTACTTC
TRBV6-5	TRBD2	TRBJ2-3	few	CASSYRGLAGGADTQYF	TGTGCCAGCAGTTACAGGGGACTAGCGGGAGGCGCAGATACGCAGTATTTT
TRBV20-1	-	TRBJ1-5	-	CSARDVRREGPQHF	TGCAGTGCTAGAGATGTTCGAAGGGAAGGGCCCCAGCATTTT
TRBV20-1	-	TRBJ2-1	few	CSAKTILLSNEQFF	TGCAGTGCTAAAACTATCCTTTTGAGCAATGAGCAGTTCTTC
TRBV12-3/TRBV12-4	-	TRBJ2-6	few	CASSLGESGANVLTF	TGTGCCAGCAGTTTAGGGGAGTCTGGGGCCAACGTCCTGACTTTC
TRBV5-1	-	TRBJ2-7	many	CASSLAAVSSYEQYF	TGCGCCAGCAGCTTGGCCGCGGTTAGCTCCTACGAGCAGTACTTC
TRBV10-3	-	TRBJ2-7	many	CAISEARESYEQYF	TGTGCCATCAGTGAGGCCCGGGAGTCCTACGAGCAGTACTTC
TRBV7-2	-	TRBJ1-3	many	CASSLAYTIYF	TGTGCCAGCAGCTTAGCGTACACCATATATTTT
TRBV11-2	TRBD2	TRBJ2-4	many	CASSSDGGTSGRKNIQYF	TGTGCCAGCAGCTCCGACGGCGGGACTAGCGGGAGGAAAAACATTCAGTACTTC
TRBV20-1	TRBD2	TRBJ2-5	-	CSARTSGRSYEGETQYF	TGCAGTGCCCGGACTAGCGGGAGGTCGTATGAGGGAGAGACCCAGTACTTC
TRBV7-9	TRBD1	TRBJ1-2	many	CASSSPDRFYGYTF	TGTGCCAGCAGCTCCCCGGACAGGTTCTATGGCTACACCTTC
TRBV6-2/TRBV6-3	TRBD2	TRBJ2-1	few	CASSYSGNSGSGQFF	TGTGCCAGCAGTTACTCGGGGAACAGCGGGAGCGGGCAGTTCTTC
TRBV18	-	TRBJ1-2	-	CASSPPSQGYTF	TGTGCCAGCTCACCACCGAGTCAAGGCTACACCTTC
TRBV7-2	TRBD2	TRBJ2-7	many	CASSLSYGGSYEQYF	TGTGCCAGCAGCTTATCCTACGGGGGGTCCTACGAGCAGTACTTC
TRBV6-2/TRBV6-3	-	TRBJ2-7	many	CASRIRDLGASEQYF	TGTGCCAGCAGGATCCGGGACCTCGGGGCCAGCGAGCAGTACTTC
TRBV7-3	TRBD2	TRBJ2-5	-	CASSPTSGAAETQYF	TGTGCCAGCAGCCCGACGAGCGGGGCCGCAGAGACCCAGTACTTC
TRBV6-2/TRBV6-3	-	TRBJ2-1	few	CASSYSGGPPYNEQFF	TGTGCCAGCAGTTACTCAGGGGGTCCCCCCTACAATGAGCAGTTCTTC
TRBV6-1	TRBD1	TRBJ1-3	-	CASRLTGTGNGNTIYF	TGTGCCAGCAGACTCACCGGGACAGGGAATGGAAACACCATATATTTT
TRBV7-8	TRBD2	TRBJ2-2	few	CASRSTSGNTGELFF	TGTGCCAGTCGGAGTACTAGCGGGAATACCGGGGAGCTGTTTTTT
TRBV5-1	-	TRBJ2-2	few	CASSLHRSETGELFF	TGCGCCAGCAGCTTGCACAGGTCGGAGACCGGGGAGCTGTTTTTT
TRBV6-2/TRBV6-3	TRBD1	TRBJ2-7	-	CASSYFQDRGWYEQYF	TGTGCCAGCAGTTACTTCCAGGACAGGGGTTGGTACGAGCAGTACTTC
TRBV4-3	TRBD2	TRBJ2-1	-	CASSQVLAGRNEQFF	TGCGCCAGCAGCCAAGTCCTAGCGGGGAGGAATGAGCAGTTCTTC